The rows below give T cell receptor beta chains drawn from one sample of a study of shared clonotypes between healthy human individuals. The data were produced by immunoSEQ multiplex PCR, yet TCRdb's version contains in-frame clones alone and is incomplete. The sample lists under 2,500,000 clones; around 95% were seen once. The sequencing sample was made of naive CD4+ T cells sorted from blood. Source of these receptors: a man in his late teens or twenties in good health. The CDR3 runs from the conserved cysteine through the conserved F or W. D genes are given only for firm matches. Rows give clone size only sometimes, using once, few, many, or a class for an expanded clone.

clone_size | j_call | d_call | cdr3_length | v_call | cdr3_nt | cdr3_aa
. | TRBJ1-2 | . | 15 | TRBV21-1 | TGTGCCAGCAGCAATTGCAACAGCCCTCTCTATGGCTACACCTTC | CASSNCNSPLYGYTF
. | TRBJ1-1 | TRBD1 | 14 | TRBV5-5 | TGTGCCAGCAGCTTGGGTACAGGGGGGACTGAAGCTTTCTTT | CASSLGTGGTEAFF
. | TRBJ1-4 | . | 15 | TRBV2 | TGTGCCAGCAGTGAAAGGGGAAGGAATGATGAAAAACTGTTTTTT | CASSERGRNDEKLFF
. | TRBJ2-7 | TRBD1 | 16 | TRBV27 | TGTGCCAGCAGTTTAAGCCCAGGGACAGTGTTCTACGAGCAGTACTTC | CASSLSPGTVFYEQYF
once | TRBJ1-1 | . | 15 | TRBV4-1 | TGCGCCAGCAGCCGGAACAGTGGCGTGAACACTGAAGCTTTCTTT | CASSRNSGVNTEAFF
. | TRBJ1-3 | . | 15 | TRBV4-1 | TGCGCCAGCAGCAAGGGGGTAGCCACTGGAAACACCATATATTTT | CASSKGVATGNTIYF
. | TRBJ2-3 | TRBD1 | 15 | TRBV9 | TGTGCCAGCAGCAGAAGGGGGCTGGACACAGATACGCAGTATTTT | CASSRRGLDTDTQYF
. | TRBJ1-1 | . | 13 | TRBV30 | TGTGCCTGGAGTGGGGGCCAAGGCACTGAAGCTTTCTTT | CAWSGGQGTEAFF
. | TRBJ1-5 | TRBD1 | 14 | TRBV18 | TGTGCCAGCTCACCAGACAGGGGAGCTCAGCCCCAGCATTTT | CASSPDRGAQPQHF
. | TRBJ2-1 | TRBD1 | 14 | TRBV5-1 | TGCGCCAGCCAGGGGGATGCCGCCTACAATGAGCAGTTCTTC | CASQGDAAYNEQFF
. | TRBJ1-3 | . | 16 | TRBV7-6 | TGTGCCAGCAGCAGCACGGGGCTACTCTCTGGAAACACCATATATTTT | CASSSTGLLSGNTIYF
. | TRBJ1-4 | TRBD1 | 18 | TRBV5-1 | TGCGCCAGCAGCACGGGACAGTTCCACCCTGCAACTAATGAAAAACTGTTTTTT | CASSTGQFHPATNEKLFF
. | TRBJ2-7 | . | 15 | TRBV10-2 | TGCGCCAGCAGTGGCTTTTACGGGAGTACGGTTGAGCAGTACTTC | CASSGFYGSTVEQYF
. | TRBJ2-7 | TRBD2 | 16 | TRBV7-8 | TGTGCCAGCAGCTTAGGTCTAGCGGGGGTTGGGTACGAGCAGTACTTC | CASSLGLAGVGYEQYF
. | TRBJ2-1 | . | 15 | TRBV7-3 | TGTGCCAGCAGCCCCGGAGGAGGTCTCTACAATGAGCAGTTCTTC | CASSPGGGLYNEQFF
. | TRBJ1-4 | TRBD1 | 17 | TRBV5-1 | TGCGCCAGCAGCCAACGGACAGGGAGTGCGACTAATGAAAAACTGTTTTTT | CASSQRTGSATNEKLFF
. | TRBJ2-7 | TRBD2 | 14 | TRBV6-6 | TGTGCCAGCAGTTACCCAGCGGGGGGCTACGAGCAGTACTTC | CASSYPAGGYEQYF
once | TRBJ2-3 | . | 14 | TRBV11-2 | TGTGCCAGCAGCTTAAACGGGAAAACAGATACGCAGTATTTT | CASSLNGKTDTQYF
. | TRBJ1-6 | . | 14 | TRBV9 | TGTGCCAGCAGCGGCCAGGGCGGGAATTCACCCCTCCACTTT | CASSGQGGNSPLHF
. | TRBJ1-2 | . | 14 | TRBV18 | TGTGCCAGCTCACCAAAGGACTCGAACTATGGCTACACCTTC | CASSPKDSNYGYTF
. | TRBJ1-4 | . | 14 | TRBV5-1 | TGCGCCAGCAAAATACATCTAATGACTGAAAAACTGTTTTTT | CASKIHLMTEKLFF
. | TRBJ2-2 | TRBD2 | 17 | TRBV7-9 | TGTGCCAGCAGCCCCTACGGTCGGGGGGGAACCACCGGGGAGCTGTTTTTT | CASSPYGRGGTTGELFF
. | TRBJ2-6 | . | 14 | TRBV6-5 | TGTGCCAGCAGTGCAGGGTCTGGGGCCAACGTCCTGACTTTC | CASSAGSGANVLTF
once | TRBJ2-1 | TRBD2 | 20 | TRBV27 | TGTGCCAGCAGTTTCTACCCTTACTCGACTAGCGGGAGCTCCTACAATGAGCAGTTCTTC | CASSFYPYSTSGSSYNEQFF
. | TRBJ1-5 | . | 15 | TRBV28 | TGTGCCAGCAGACCCAGGGGCGGTAGCAATCAGCCCCAGCATTTT | CASRPRGGSNQPQHF
. | TRBJ1-4 | . | 13 | TRBV19 | TGTGCCAGTAGCCCCGGGGTGTTAGGAAAACTGTTTTTT | CASSPGVLGKLFF
. | TRBJ1-1 | TRBD1 | 13 | TRBV5-1 | TGCGCCAGCAGCTCCGGACAGGTTACTGAAGCTTTCTTT | CASSSGQVTEAFF
. | TRBJ1-2 | TRBD1 | 14 | TRBV18 | TGTGCCAGCTCACCTATGACAGGGGACTATGGCTACACCTTC | CASSPMTGDYGYTF
. | TRBJ1-6 | TRBD1 | 18 | TRBV12-5 | TGTGCTAGTGGACCAGGACAGGGGGCGTTCTCCTATAATTCACCCCTCCACTTT | CASGPGQGAFSYNSPLHF
. | TRBJ1-5 | . | 13 | TRBV18 | TGTGCCAGCTCACCTTCCAGTTCTCAGCCCCAGCATTTT | CASSPSSSQPQHF
. | TRBJ1-3 | . | 15 | TRBV6-1 | TGTGCCAGCAGTGAAAAGGATTGGGCTGGAAACACCATATATTTT | CASSEKDWAGNTIYF
. | TRBJ1-3 | . | 14 | TRBV2 | TGTGCCAGCAGTCCTGACCTGGCAGGAAACACCATATATTTT | CASSPDLAGNTIYF
. | TRBJ1-1 | . | 16 | TRBV19 | TGTGCCAGTAGTATAGATCTGAACAACATGAACACTGAAGCTTTCTTT | CASSIDLNNMNTEAFF
. | TRBJ2-7 | . | 15 | TRBV5-4 | TGTGCCAGCAGCTCCGAGGACAGATTCTCCTACGAGCAGTACTTC | CASSSEDRFSYEQYF
. | TRBJ2-7 | TRBD1 | 14 | TRBV5-4 | TGTGCCAGCAGTCGGGACAGGGTGACGGGGGAGCAGTACTTC | CASSRDRVTGEQYF
. | TRBJ2-7 | TRBD1 | 14 | TRBV5-1 | TGCGCCAGCAGCGAGAGGACAGGTTCCTACGAGCAGTACTTC | CASSERTGSYEQYF
. | TRBJ1-6 | TRBD1 | 15 | TRBV6-5 | TGTGCCAGCAGTTACTCGAGGGGGCGCAGGATCACCCTCCACTTT | CASSYSRGRRITLHF
. | TRBJ2-1 | TRBD2 | 14 | TRBV28 | TGTGCCAGCAGTTTCCAGCGGGGGTACAATGAGCAGTTCTTC | CASSFQRGYNEQFF
once | TRBJ2-1 | . | 14 | TRBV6-6 | TGTGCCAGCAGTTACACCGTGAGGTACAATGAGCAGTTCTTC | CASSYTVRYNEQFF
. | TRBJ1-1 | TRBD1 | 13 | TRBV7-9 | TGTGCCAGCAGAGAGGACAGGGTTACTGAAGCTTTCTTT | CASREDRVTEAFF
. | TRBJ1-5 | . | 15 | TRBV2 | TGTGCCAGCGGCCGGGCCCGGGGGGACAATCAGCCCCAGCATTTT | CASGRARGDNQPQHF
once | TRBJ2-1 | . | 16 | TRBV7-2 | TGTGCCAGCAGCTTAGTCAGCGGAGACTCCTACAATGAGCAGTTCTTC | CASSLVSGDSYNEQFF
. | TRBJ2-2 | . | 14 | TRBV10-2 | TGCGCCACCGCAGGGGCAGGGGGGACCGGGGAGCTGTTTTTT | CATAGAGGTGELFF
. | TRBJ1-2 | TRBD1 | 16 | TRBV28 | TGTGCCAGCAGGGGGGGGTACGGGACAGGAATTGGAGGCTACACCTTC | CASRGGYGTGIGGYTF
. | TRBJ2-7 | . | 15 | TRBV6-5 | TGTGCCAGCAGTTACTCGGTCTCAGCGGGTTACGAGCAGTACTTC | CASSYSVSAGYEQYF